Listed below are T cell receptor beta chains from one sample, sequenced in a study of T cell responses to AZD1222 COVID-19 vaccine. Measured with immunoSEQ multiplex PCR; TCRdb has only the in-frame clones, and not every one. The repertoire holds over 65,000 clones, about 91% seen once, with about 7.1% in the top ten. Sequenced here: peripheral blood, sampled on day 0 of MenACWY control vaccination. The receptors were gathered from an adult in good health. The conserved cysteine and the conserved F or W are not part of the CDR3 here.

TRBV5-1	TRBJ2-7	ASSLSFGEFYEQY
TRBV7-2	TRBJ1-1	ASSLREAGDTEAF
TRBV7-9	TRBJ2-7	ASMRDSASEQY
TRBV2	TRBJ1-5	ASSDRGYSNQPQH
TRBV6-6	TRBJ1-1	ASSYRALDTEAF
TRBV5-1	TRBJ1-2	ASSLAPGFGANYGYT
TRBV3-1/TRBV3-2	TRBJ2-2	ASSPERGDPNLNTGELF
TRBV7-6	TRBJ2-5	ASSLAATSGRALETQY
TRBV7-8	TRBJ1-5	ASSLQGVRQPQH
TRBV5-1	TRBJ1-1	ASSLADRATEAF
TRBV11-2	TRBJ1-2	ASSPTDRGGYT
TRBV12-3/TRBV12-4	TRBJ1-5	ASSSVWQPQH
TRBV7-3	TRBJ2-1	ASSRTGGAYNEQF
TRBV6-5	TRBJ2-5	ASSSSGQGKKTQY
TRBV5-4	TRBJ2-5	ASSPWGSLETQY
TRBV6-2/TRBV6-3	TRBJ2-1	ASSYRGLSYNEQF
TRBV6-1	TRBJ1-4	ASREGGASNEKLF
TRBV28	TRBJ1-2	ASSPNRDNYGYT
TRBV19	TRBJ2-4	ASSGTGAKNIQY
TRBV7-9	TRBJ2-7	ASSRDTPEQY
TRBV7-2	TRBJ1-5	ASSPQGDQPQH
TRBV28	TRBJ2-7	ASSTWVREGPEEQY